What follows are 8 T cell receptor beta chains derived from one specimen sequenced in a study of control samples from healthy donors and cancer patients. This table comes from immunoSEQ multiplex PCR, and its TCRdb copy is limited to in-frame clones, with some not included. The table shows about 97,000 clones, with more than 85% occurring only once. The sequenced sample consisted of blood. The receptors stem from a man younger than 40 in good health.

CDR3 nucleotides: TGCAGCGTTGTGCGGGTGGGGACCGGGGAGCTGTTTTTT. It codes for CSVVRVGTGELFF. The chain carries TRBV29-1 and TRBJ2-2, with TRBD2 as a possible D gene (5 bases). V was shortened by 4 bases and J by 5 bases, with 11 bases between the two germline ends. The CDR3 runs to 13 residues. Per germline, CDR1 SQVTM and CDR2 ANQGSEA.

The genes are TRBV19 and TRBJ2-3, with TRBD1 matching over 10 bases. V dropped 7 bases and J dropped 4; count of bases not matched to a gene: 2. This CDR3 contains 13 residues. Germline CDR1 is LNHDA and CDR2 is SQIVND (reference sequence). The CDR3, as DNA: TGTGCCAGTACGACAGGGGGCGCAGATACGCAGTATTTT. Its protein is CASTTGGADTQYF. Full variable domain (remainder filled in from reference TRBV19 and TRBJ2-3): DGGITQSPKYLFRKEGQNVTLSCEQNLNHDAMYWYRQDPGQGLRLIYYSQIVNDFQKGDIAEGYSVSREKKESFPLTVTSAQKNPTAFYLCASTTGGADTQYFGPGTRLTVL.

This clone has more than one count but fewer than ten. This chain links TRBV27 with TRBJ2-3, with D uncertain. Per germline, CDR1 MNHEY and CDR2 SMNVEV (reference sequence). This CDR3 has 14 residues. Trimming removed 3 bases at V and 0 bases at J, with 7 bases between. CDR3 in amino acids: CASSFRSSTDTQYF. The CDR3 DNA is TGTGCCAGCAGTTTCCGATCTAGCACAGATACGCAGTATTTT.

The CDR3 coding sequence is TGTGCCAGCAGTCCGGGACAGGTTTACAATGAGCAGTTCTTC. Amino acids: CASSPGQVYNEQFF. The V and J genes are TRBV6-6 and TRBJ2-1, with TRBD1 identical over 8 bases. This CDR3 region has 14 residues. CDR1 and CDR2 from the germline V gene are MNHNY and SVGAGI (reference sequence). After removal of 5 bases from V and 4 bases from J, the junction contained 4 bases not matched to a gene.

CDR3 sequence (DNA): TGTGCCAGCATACCGAGGATGGGCCCGTCTGGGGCCAACGTCCTGACTTTC. This encodes CASIPRMGPSGANVLTF. This rearrangement joins TRBV5-6 to TRBJ2-6; D not certain. This CDR3 contains 17 residues. The V gene's germline CDR1 is SGHDT and CDR2 YYEEEE. The germline V and J ends were trimmed by 6 bases and 1 base, with 17 bases remaining between them.

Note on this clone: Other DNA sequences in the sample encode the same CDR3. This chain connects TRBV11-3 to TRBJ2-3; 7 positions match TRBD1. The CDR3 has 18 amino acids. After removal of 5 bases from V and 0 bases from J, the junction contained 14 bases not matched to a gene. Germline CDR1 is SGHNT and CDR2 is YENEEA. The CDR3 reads CASSVGQALIPSTDTQYF. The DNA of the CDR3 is TGTGCCAGCAGCGTCGGACAGGCCCTGATCCCTAGCACAGATACGCAGTATTTT.

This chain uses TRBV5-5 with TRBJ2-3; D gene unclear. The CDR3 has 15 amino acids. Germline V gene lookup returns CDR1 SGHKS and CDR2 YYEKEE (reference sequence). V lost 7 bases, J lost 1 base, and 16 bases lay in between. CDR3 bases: TGTGCCAGCCTCATTGAGAACGCTCGCACAGATACGCAGTATTTT. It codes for CASLIENARTDTQYF.

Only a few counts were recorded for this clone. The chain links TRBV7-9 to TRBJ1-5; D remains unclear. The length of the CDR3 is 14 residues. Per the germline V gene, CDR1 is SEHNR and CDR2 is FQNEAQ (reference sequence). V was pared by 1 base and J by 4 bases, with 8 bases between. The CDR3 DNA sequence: TGTGCCAGCAGCTTAGTAGGACCTAATCAGCCCCAGCATTTT. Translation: CASSLVGPNQPQHF.